The 7 T cell receptor beta chains presented below share a single source sample, sequenced in a study of T cells in narcolepsy. The table came from immunoSEQ multiplex PCR; TCRdb's copy has only in-frame clones and leaves some out. The sample yields about 13,000 clones, roughly nine tenths seen once. Sequencing was carried out using CD45RA- memory CD4+ T cells from PBMCs. All receptors derive from a human donor with narcolepsy.

The rearrangement links TRBV7-3 to TRBJ2-7; no definite D call. CDR3 length: 13 amino acids. The germline CDR1 and CDR2 sequences are SGHTA and FQGTGA. Trimming took 0 bases from V and 6 from J, leaving 9 bases between them. CDR3 protein: CASSLTYQAEQYF. For the CDR3, the DNA is TGTGCCAGCAGCTTAACGTATCAGGCCGAGCAGTACTTC.

The chain joins TRBV5-4 to TRBJ2-1, with 7 bases matching TRBD2. The ends lost 5 bases at V and 3 bases at J; junction bases unmatched: 5. Per germline, CDR1 SGHNT and CDR2 YYREEE (reference sequence). This CDR3 is 14 amino acids long. DNA of the CDR3: TGTGCCAGCAGGGCTAGCGGATACTACAATGAGCAGTTCTTC. Its translation is CASRASGYYNEQFF.

The chain is built from TRBV6-6 and TRBJ2-2; perhaps TRBD2 as D (7 bases). CDR3 length equals 16 residues. CDR1 is MNHNY and CDR2 is SVGAGI in the germline V gene (reference sequence). V was clipped by 5 bases and J by 1 base, with 14 bases between them. CDR3 sequence reads: CASSPRGGGNTGELFF. CDR3 coding DNA: TGTGCCAGCAGTCCGAGGGGGGGTGGGAACACCGGGGAGCTGTTTTTT.

CDR3 bases: TGTGCCAGCAGCGTAGTAGGGGCGGGAGGAGATACGCAGTATTTT. Translation: CASSVVGAGGDTQYF. The J gene is TRBJ2-3, the V gene TRBV9; the match to TRBD2 covers 8 bases. This CDR3 has 15 residues. Unmatched junction bases numbered 5, after V lost 0 bases and J lost 5 bases. CDR1 is SGDLS and CDR2 is YYNGEE in the germline V gene.

This clone was counted only a few times. The CDR3 DNA reads as TGTGCCAGCAGCTATTACGTGACCGGGGAGCTGTTTTTT. As protein: CASSYYVTGELFF. The genes are TRBV6-6 and TRBJ2-2; D gene uncertain. This CDR3 spans 13 amino acids. Germline loops: CDR1 MNHNY, CDR2 SVGAGI (reference sequence). Trimming removed 6 bases at V and 5 bases at J, with 10 bases between.

V usage is TRBV19 and J usage is TRBJ2-2; 14 bases align to TRBD2. V was clipped by 5 bases and J by 2 bases; unmatched bases: 7. CDR3 size: 18 residues. Germline assignment: CDR1 LNHDA and CDR2 SQIVND (reference sequence). The CDR3 sequence: CASSDRTSGRTNTGELFF. For the CDR3, the DNA is TGTGCCAGTAGTGACAGGACTAGCGGGAGGACAAACACCGGGGAGCTGTTTTTT. Full variable domain (missing parts from reference TRBV19 and TRBJ2-2): DGGITQSPKYLFRKEGQNVTLSCEQNLNHDAMYWYRQDPGQGLRLIYYSQIVNDFQKGDIAEGYSVSREKKESFPLTVTSAQKNPTAFYLCASSDRTSGRTNTGELFFGEGSRLTVL.

The V call is TRBV11-2, the J call TRBJ2-1, with 8 bases lining up with TRBD1. The CDR3 runs to 15 residues. Germline trimming cut 3 bases from V and 10 bases from J; bases unmatched to any gene: 11. Germline CDR1 reads SGHAT; CDR2 reads FQNNGV. This chain's CDR3 is CASSLISQGAIEQFF. The DNA of the CDR3 is TGTGCCAGCAGCTTGATTTCGCAGGGGGCGATCGAGCAGTTCTTC.